A single sample is the source of the 16 T cell receptor beta chains below, sequenced in a study of T cells expressing NK-cell markers. TCRdb re-called the 5' RACE reads and shows each CDR3 protein once, DNA omitted. The sample's table shows 400,000 to 500,000 distinct CDR3 sequences. Material for sequencing was blood T cells: a sorted CD56 or NKG2C T cell subset, CD4+ or CD8+ T cells, or bulk PBMC T cells (not recorded which). These receptors all come from a woman aged 18 to 69 in good health.

The chain uses TRBV12-3 or TRBV12-4 and TRBJ1-5. The CDR3 consists of 14 residues. The CDR3 sequence is CASSLGDLVYPQHF.

The CDR3 sequence is CASSPTGASTDTQYF. V gene TRBV12-3 or TRBV12-4 combines with J gene TRBJ2-3. This CDR3 region has 15 residues.

This chain joins TRBV2 and TRBJ2-5; TCRdb names TRBD2, which stays unverified in the absence of DNA. The CDR3 loop spans 15 amino acids. CDR1 and CDR2 from the germline V gene are SNHLY and FYNNEI. The CDR3 sequence is CASSVGAGGYETQYF.

The genes are TRBV21-1 and TRBJ2-1; TCRdb lists TRBD1, though no DNA is available to test this call. TRBV21-1 is tagged as a pseudogene. The CDR3 has 13 amino acids. This chain's CDR3 is CASSNRGDNEQFF.

The chain employs TRBV27 and TRBJ1-2; TCRdb returns TRBD1, unconfirmable since there is no DNA. The germline gives CDR1 MNHEY, CDR2 SMNVEV (reference sequence). The CDR3 is 14 residues long. CDR3 residues: CASRPNTGLGGYTF.

The J gene is TRBJ2-5, the V gene TRBV24-1. The CDR3 runs to 15 residues. The germline V gene encodes CDR1 KGHDR and CDR2 SFDVKD. The chain's CDR3 is CATSDLSSNQETQYF.

The J gene is TRBJ1-2, the V gene TRBV6-5; TCRdb returns TRBD1, unconfirmable since there is no DNA. The germline V gene has CDR1 MNHEY and CDR2 SVGAGI. The CDR3 runs 16 residues. The CDR3 is CASSYLDRVANYGYTF.

The CDR3 protein is CASRPRGTSGLAKNIQYF. The chain uses TRBV12-3 or TRBV12-4 and TRBJ2-4; TCRdb proposes TRBD2, but this gene call is untestable without DNA. CDR3 length: 18 amino acids.

This rearrangement joins TRBV7-2 to TRBJ2-1; the D call of TRBD2 rests on TCRdb alone, since no DNA is present to check it. The V gene's germline CDR1 is SGHTA and CDR2 FQGNSA. This CDR3 has 17 residues. The chain's CDR3 is CASSSRTSGKDGNEQFF.

V is TRBV7-9 and J is TRBJ2-7; TCRdb's D call of TRBD2 is untestable without DNA. The CDR3 totals 13 residues. Germline-derived CDR1 and CDR2 are SEHNR and FQNEAQ (reference sequence). CDR3 region: CASSQTSGTEQYF.

CDR3 sequence: CVVTGLTDNEQFF. The gene calls are TRBV19 and TRBJ2-1; TCRdb indicates TRBD2, and absent DNA this call remains unverified. CDR3 length: 13 residues. Germline CDR1 is LNHDA and CDR2 is SQIVND (reference sequence).

This chain joins TRBV10-3 and TRBJ2-7; TCRdb designates TRBD1, a call that cannot be tested without DNA. Germline-derived CDR1 and CDR2 are ENHRY and SYGVKD. The CDR3 consists of 13 residues. The CDR3 sequence is CAISPTGGYEQYF.

The chain carries TRBV28 and TRBJ1-1. Germline-derived CDR1 and CDR2 are MDHEN and SYDVKM. CDR3 length: 15 amino acids. The CDR3 spells CASSLGPRLNTEAFF.

This chain connects TRBV7-2 to TRBJ2-3. This CDR3 spans 15 amino acids. Germline CDR1 reads SGHTA; CDR2 reads FQGNSA. CDR3 protein: CASSPSMNRLDTQYF. The full variable domain, completed using reference TRBV7-2 and TRBJ2-3, is GAGVSQSPSNKVTEKGKDVELRCDPISGHTALYWYRQSLGQGLEFLIYFQGNSAPDKSGLPSDRFSAERTGGSVSTLTIQRTQQEDSAVYLCASSPSMNRLDTQYFGPGTRLTVL.

V is TRBV5-1 and J is TRBJ2-7. CDR3 length: 13 amino acids. Germline CDR1 and CDR2: SGHRS and YFSETQ. The CDR3 spells CASSPTWAYEQYF.

The chain employs TRBV5-1 and TRBJ2-1; there is no DNA to check the TCRdb D call of TRBD2. Germline loops: CDR1 SGHRS, CDR2 YFSETQ. CDR3 length equals 14 residues. This CDR3 is CASSLGVWAAEQFF.